This T cell receptor (beta chain) derives from a study of radiation and T cells in renal cell carcinoma. Study-level information: Nephrectomy followed 15 Gy stereotactic body radiation by 4 weeks.

Regarding the study as a whole: No pretreatment tumor biopsies were available for baseline clonotypes. Top tumor clonotypes rose in blood 2 weeks post-radiation, then contracted.

CDR3 size: 16 residues. Looked up from germline, CDR1 is SGHTA and CDR2 is FQGNSA. V was trimmed by 1 base and J by 0 bases, leaving 10 bases between them. Sequencing used immunoSEQ multiplex PCR; TCRdb keeps in-frame clones, though not all of them. The table includes roughly 130,000 clones, around nine tenths detected once. The time point is: baseline pretreatment blood. Described treatment: 15 Gy SBRT to primary tumor, nephrectomy 4 weeks later. Blood was sampled at baseline, 2 weeks and 4 weeks after SBRT. Comment on this clone: Antigen unknown.

J is TRBJ1-3 and V is TRBV7-2; D ambiguous. The TCR comes from a woman aged 50 to 60 with renal cell carcinoma. The input for sequencing was blood, taken from a patient whose treatment included radiotherapy and nephrectomy. CDR3 loop: CASSLGHAISGNTIYF. For the CDR3, the DNA is TGTGCCAGCAGCTTAGGACATGCGATCTCTGGAAACACCATATATTTT.